This TCR beta chain was identified in a study of CD8 T cells in ankylosing spondylitis. This clonotype was counted many times. No antigen is known for it. Trimming took off 4 bases at V and 1 base at J, with 15 bases between the two ends. The CDR3 is 16 residues long. Germline CDR1 LGHNA, CDR2 YSLEER. Construction of TCR beta libraries was performed using quantitative 5'-RACE with molecular barcodes. TCRdb reprocessed the 5' RACE reads via MiXCR and lists one record per CDR3 protein. The sample records hundreds of thousands of distinct CDR3 sequences, 8% to 9.5% being singletons. General study results and limits: A TCR beta motif made of fewer than ten highly homologous variants seemed typical of ankylosing spondylitis blood. Some of the motif variants had earlier been found in reactive arthritis patients' fluid and blood.

This chain joins TRBV4-3 and TRBJ2-3; D possibly matches TRBD1 or TRBD2 (5 bases each). The TCR was taken from a male donor with ankylosing spondylitis or in good health (not recorded which). What was sequenced was blood, either unsorted or a sorted T cell fraction (not recorded which). The DNA for the CDR3 is TGCGCCAGCAGCCCAGGGACCGGCCCAGGCACAGATACGCAGTATTTT. Translating it yields CASSPGTGPGTDTQYF.